These T cell receptor beta chains were read from a single sample in a study of blood T cell repertoires in COVID-19. Libraries were prepared by immunoSEQ multiplex PCR; TCRdb keeps only in-frame clonotypes and omits some of them. This table has roughly 98,000 clones, around 92% appearing once. The sample comprised peripheral blood. These receptors were collected from an older woman with active COVID-19. Each CDR3 is given with its conserved first and last residue. D genes are given only for firm matches.

d_call j_call cdr3_length v_call cdr3_nt cdr3_aa
- TRBJ1-2 14 TRBV5-1 TGCGCCAGCAGCTTGGTTTCAGGGCTGAGTGGCTACACCTTC CASSLVSGLSGYTF
- TRBJ2-1 15 TRBV19 TGTGCCAGTAGTAGCGGGGCCGACAGATACAATGAGCAGTTCTTC CASSSGADRYNEQFF
TRBD1 TRBJ1-2 15 TRBV6-5 TGTGCCAGCAGTTCCAAGGACAGGGGGCTCTATGGCTACACCTTC CASSSKDRGLYGYTF
TRBD2 TRBJ2-2 12 TRBV11-3 TGTGCCAGCTCTCGGGGGGCCGGGGAGCTGTTTTTT CASSRGAGELFF
- TRBJ1-6 15 TRBV19 TGTGCCAGTAGTATAGAGGCCCAGGGAAATTCACCCCTCCACTTT CASSIEAQGNSPLHF
- TRBJ1-5 14 TRBV10-3 TGTGCCATCAGTGAGAGGGACACGAGTCAGCCCCAGCATTTT CAISERDTSQPQHF
TRBD1 TRBJ2-6 15 TRBV19 TGTGCCAGTAGTATCGACAGGGATGGGGCCAACGTCCTGACTTTC CASSIDRDGANVLTF
- TRBJ1-1 13 TRBV28 TGTGCCAGCAGGGACCCGGAGGACACTGAAGCTTTCTTT CASRDPEDTEAFF
- TRBJ1-2 12 TRBV11-2 TGTGCCAGCAGCTTAGAAGCGGCGCCTCCCACCTTC CASSLEAAPPTF
- TRBJ2-6 14 TRBV12-5 TGTGCTAGTGGTTGGGGGGAAGGGGCCAACGTCCTGACTTTC CASGWGEGANVLTF